This T cell receptor (beta chain) was recorded in a study of T cells in Graves' hyperthyroidism and ophthalmopathy. Regions amplified from RNA transcripts were the TCR beta CDR3 regions. HTBI primers were the set used in a first-round RT-PCR of the TCR CDR3. Each CDR3 protein gets one entry after TCRdb re-called the multiplex PCR reads with MiXCR. This repertoire shows approximately 600,000 distinct CDR3 sequences, 16% found once; its top ten account for 3.5% to 4%. The CDR3 runs 14 residues. Trimming took 5 bases from V and 4 from J; bases not matched to a gene: 5. The germline V gene has CDR1 SQVTM and CDR2 ANQGSEA.

This chain uses TRBV29-1 with TRBJ2-5; 12 nucleotides align to TRBD2. The sample was blood. The TCR originated in a woman in her twenties or thirties with Graves' hyperthyroidism. The CDR3 DNA follows: TGCAGCGTTCTAGCGGGAGGGCCAGGAGAGACCCAGTACTTC. This sequence encodes CSVLAGGPGETQYF.